What follows are 18 T cell receptor beta chains derived from one specimen sequenced in a study of PD-L1 blockade in urothelial cancer. Clones were sequenced by immunoSEQ multiplex PCR, and TCRdb holds only the in-frame ones, with some missing. The sample consists of about 100,000 clones, around 90% of them appearing once. Sequenced here: PBMCs, sampled around atezolizumab (anti-PD-L1) treatment. The receptors here all came from a woman older than 75 with urothelial cancer.

The genes are TRBV28 and TRBJ2-7; 8 bases align to TRBD2. Trimming removed 1 base from V and 1 base from J; junction bases left unmatched: 12. The germline V gene has CDR1 MDHEN and CDR2 SYDVKM. This CDR3 is built from 18 residues. In DNA, the CDR3 is TGTGCCAGCAGTTTATTATACGGCGGGGGGACAATGTCCTACGAGCAGTACTTC. Protein: CASSLLYGGGTMSYEQYF. The full variable domain, in which reference TRBV28 and TRBJ2-7 provide the parts outside the CDR3, is DVKVTQSSRYLVKRTGEKVFLECVQDMDHENMFWYRQDPGLGLRLIYFSYDVKMKEKGDIPEGYSVSREKKERFSLILESASTNQTSMYLCASSLLYGGGTMSYEQYFGPGTRLTVT.

This clone was recorded many times. J is TRBJ1-1 and V is TRBV7-9; D is possibly TRBD1 (5 bases). V lost 0 bases to trimming and J lost 0 bases, with 5 bases between them. CDR1 SEHNR and CDR2 FQNEAQ come from the germline V gene (reference sequence). The CDR3 runs 14 residues. The CDR3 DNA sequence: TGTGCCAGCAGCTTAGCAGGGGTGAACACTGAAGCTTTCTTT. This sequence encodes CASSLAGVNTEAFF.

J is TRBJ2-5 and V is TRBV10-2; 13 positions agree with TRBD2. The CDR3 runs to 15 residues. Germline V gene sequence: CDR1 WSHSY, CDR2 SAAADI. The V gene end was trimmed by 4 bases and the J gene end by 4 bases; junction bases not matched to a gene: 3. As DNA, the CDR3 is TGCGCCAGCAGTGGGACTAGCGGGAGAGGAGAGACCCAGTACTTC. This codes for CASSGTSGRGETQYF.

The chain employs TRBV28 and TRBJ1-2; TRBD1 agrees at 7 bases. CDR3 length equals 13 residues. Germline V CDR1 and CDR2: MDHEN, SYDVKM. With V trimmed by 7 bases and J by 6 bases, 8 bases remained unmatched. CDR3 bases: TGTGCCAGCAACAAACAGGGGAGCGATGGCTACACCTTC. It encodes CASNKQGSDGYTF.

The chain combines TRBV11-2 with TRBJ1-2; 7 bases match TRBD1. CDR3 length: 13 residues. With V trimmed by 3 bases and J by 2 bases, 0 bases remained unmatched. The V gene's germline CDR1 is SGHAT and CDR2 FQNNGV. The CDR3 region is CASSLDRNYGYTF. The CDR3 region has the DNA TGTGCCAGCAGCTTGGACAGGAACTATGGCTACACCTTC.

The gene calls are TRBV6-6 and TRBJ2-1, with D possibly matching TRBD1 (5 bases). The CDR3 is 16 amino acids. Germline V gives CDR1 MNHNY, CDR2 SVGAGI (reference sequence). Trimming took off 7 bases at V and 5 bases at J, with 21 bases between the two ends. CDR3 nucleotide sequence: TGTGCCAGCAAAGGTAGAACAGGTGATCCGGACAATGAGCAGTTCTTC. It yields the protein CASKGRTGDPDNEQFF.

The chain uses TRBV7-3 and TRBJ2-1; 11 bases are a match to TRBD2. V lost 5 bases to trimming and J lost 4 bases; unmatched junction nucleotides: 10. The CDR3 runs 17 residues. CDR1 and CDR2 (germline): SGHTA, FQGTGA. This chain's CDR3 is CASSASFSGRGYNEQFF. The CDR3 DNA sequence: TGTGCCAGCAGCGCCTCCTTTAGCGGGAGGGGTTACAATGAGCAGTTCTTC.

The chain employs TRBV27 and TRBJ1-2, with D hard to call. The V and J ends lost 3 bases and 2 bases respectively, with 10 bases between them. Germline CDR1 is MNHEY and CDR2 is SMNVEV (reference sequence). This CDR3 spans 14 amino acids. CDR3 sequence reads: CASSFRELNYGYTF. Here the CDR3 DNA reads TGTGCCAGCAGTTTTCGGGAGCTAAACTATGGCTACACCTTC.

The rearrangement uses TRBV6-6 and TRBJ2-1; possibly TRBD1 for D (6 bases). The CDR3 has 11 residues. Between the trimmed V and J ends, which lost 6 bases and 12 bases, there was a span of 12 bases. Germline V lookup: CDR1 MNHNY, CDR2 SVGAGI (reference sequence). CDR3 sequence (DNA): TGTGCCAGCAGCCCAGGGGAGAGGCAGTTCTTC. Encoded protein: CASSPGERQFF.

Of note for this clone: Other DNA sequences in this sample translate to the same CDR3. CDR3 loop: CSVEGQGAYEQYF. DNA of the CDR3: TGCAGCGTTGAAGGTCAGGGGGCCTACGAGCAGTACTTC. The chain is built from TRBV29-1 and TRBJ2-7; 7 bases are shared with TRBD1. V lost 1 base, J lost 2 bases, and 2 bases stayed unmatched. CDR3 length equals 13 residues. Germline CDR1 reads SQVTM; CDR2 reads ANQGSEA.

The V gene is TRBV2, the J gene TRBJ2-2, with TRBD1 matching 10 bases. The CDR3 is 15 amino acids. Trimming took 6 bases from V and 1 from J; bases not matched to a gene: 2. The germline V gene has CDR1 SNHLY and CDR2 FYNNEI. The CDR3 spells CASSRDRGNTGELFF. Written as DNA, the CDR3 is TGTGCCAGCAGCCGGGACAGGGGGAACACCGGGGAGCTGTTTTTT.

V usage is TRBV7-9 and J usage is TRBJ1-1; 10 bases agree with TRBD1. The CDR3 is made up of 15 amino acids. The germline gives CDR1 SEHNR, CDR2 FQNEAQ (reference sequence). The junction had 8 bases not matched to a gene; V was cut back by 4 bases and J by 6 bases. Here the CDR3 DNA reads TGTGCCAGCAGCTCAGGGACAGGGGAATGGGCTGAAGCTTTCTTT. Protein product: CASSSGTGEWAEAFF.

The chain links TRBV10-3 to TRBJ1-4; TRBD1 agrees at 7 bases. The CDR3 contains 14 residues. The germline gives CDR1 ENHRY, CDR2 SYGVKD. V was clipped by 0 bases and J by 5 bases; unmatched bases: 0. Written as DNA, the CDR3 is TGTGCCATCAGTGAGTCGACAGGGAATGAAAAACTGTTTTTT. Its translation: CAISESTGNEKLFF.

V gene TRBV2 combines with J gene TRBJ2-7; TRBD1 agrees at 7 bases. Germline CDR1 and CDR2: SNHLY and FYNNEI. The CDR3 loop spans 11 amino acids. V lost 6 bases and J lost 5; bases outside the gene matches: 1. CDR3 in amino acids: CASSTGDEQYF. The DNA of the CDR3 is TGTGCCAGCAGCACAGGGGACGAGCAGTACTTC.

The J gene is TRBJ2-2, the V gene TRBV6-6, with 8 bases identical to TRBD1. The V gene's germline CDR1 is MNHNY and CDR2 SVGAGI (reference sequence). Germline trimming cut 5 bases from V and 6 bases from J; bases unmatched to any gene: 5. The CDR3 has 14 residues. CDR3 DNA: TGTGCCAGCAGTACCCAGGGGGCGGCCGGGGAGCTGTTTTTT. Protein: CASSTQGAAGELFF.

V and J are TRBV27 and TRBJ2-3; TRBD2 agrees at 7 bases. V lost 0 bases and J lost 9; bases outside the gene matches: 9. Per the germline V gene, CDR1 is MNHEY and CDR2 is SMNVEV (reference sequence). The CDR3 totals 15 residues. Here the CDR3 DNA reads TGTGCCAGCAGTTTATCGGGGGGGAGAGGAGGGACGCAGTATTTT. Amino acid sequence: CASSLSGGRGGTQYF.

This chain joins TRBV19 and TRBJ1-4; TRBD1 aligns across 8 bases. CDR3 length equals 13 residues. V lost 9 bases and J lost 8; bases outside the gene matches: 8. Germline V gene data show CDR1 as LNHDA and CDR2 as SQIVND (reference sequence). CDR3 region: CASRGTGVEKLFF. DNA for the CDR3: TGTGCCAGCCGCGGGACAGGCGTCGAAAAACTGTTTTTT.

The chain recombines TRBV5-1 with TRBJ2-1; TRBD2 aligns across 7 bases. The CDR3 has 17 residues. Per germline, CDR1 SGHRS and CDR2 YFSETQ. The V gene end was trimmed by 4 bases and the J gene end by 0 bases; junction bases not matched to a gene: 10. This CDR3 reads CASSLTSSRSSYNEQFF. In nucleotides, the CDR3 is TGCGCCAGCAGCCTGACTAGCTCTCGGAGCTCCTACAATGAGCAGTTCTTC. Looking up the rest from reference TRBV5-1 and TRBJ2-1 gives the full variable domain: KAGVTQTPRYLIKTRGQQVTLSCSPISGHRSVSWYQQTPGQGLQFLFEYFSETQRNKGNFPGRFSGRQFSNSRSEMNVSTLELGDSALYLCASSLTSSRSSYNEQFFGPGTRLTVL.